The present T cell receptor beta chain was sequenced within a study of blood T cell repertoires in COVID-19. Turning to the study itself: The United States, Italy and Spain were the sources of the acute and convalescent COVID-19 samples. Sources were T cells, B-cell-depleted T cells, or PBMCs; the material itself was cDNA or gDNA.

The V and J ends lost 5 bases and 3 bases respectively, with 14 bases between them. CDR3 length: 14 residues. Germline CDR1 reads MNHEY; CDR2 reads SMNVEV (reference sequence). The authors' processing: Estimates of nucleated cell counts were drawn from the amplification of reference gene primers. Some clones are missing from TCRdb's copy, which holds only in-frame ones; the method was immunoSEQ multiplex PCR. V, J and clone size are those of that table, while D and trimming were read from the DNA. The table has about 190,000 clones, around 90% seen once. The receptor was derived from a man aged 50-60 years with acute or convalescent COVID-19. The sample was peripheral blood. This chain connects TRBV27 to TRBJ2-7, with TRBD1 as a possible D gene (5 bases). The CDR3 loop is CASSPGQFLYEQYF. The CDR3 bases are TGTGCCAGCAGTCCCGGACAATTCCTCTACGAGCAGTACTTC.